The present entry profiles one T cell receptor (beta chain) with its context. The CDR3 has 17 amino acids. The germline gives CDR1 MGHRA, CDR2 YSYEKL. Deletions cut 0 bases from V and 1 base from J, with 14 bases between. The data originate from a study of T cell changes during pregnancy in multiple sclerosis. TCRdb's copy holds only in-frame clones and misses some; the assay was immunoSEQ multiplex PCR. The table includes over 90,000 clones, around 93% detected once. Sample: peripheral blood, taken after pregnancy. This receptor was taken from a female donor with multiple sclerosis, enrolled in a pregnancy study. V is TRBV4-1 and J is TRBJ2-3, with D possibly TRBD2 on 5 matching bases. In DNA, the CDR3 is TGCGCCAGCAGCCAAGATCGGGATAGAGGTGGCACAGATACGCAGTATTTT. It is translated as CASSQDRDRGGTDTQYF.